Presented here are 19 T cell receptor beta chains from one specimen sequenced in a study of blood T cells in healthy people across ages. With a J-beta primer mix and a sample-barcoded 5' primer, a second PCR ran 7 to 11 cycles. TCRdb reanalysed the 5' RACE reads using MiXCR and keeps one entry per CDR3 protein. The sample has roughly 720,000 distinct CDR3 sequences; about 55% are singletons. Sequenced: blood. These receptors were taken from an elderly man in good health.

On this clonotype itself: This sequence may be a read error, since a much larger clone differs from it by one base. The V gene is TRBV6-1, the J gene TRBJ2-1; D not resolved. The ends were cut back, 1 base at V and 8 bases at J, with 3 bases in the middle. This CDR3 is 11 amino acids long. The germline V gene encodes CDR1 MNHNS and CDR2 SASEGT. The DNA of the CDR3 is TGTGCCAGCAGTGAAGTGGATGAGCAGTTCTTC. Protein: CASSEVDEQFF.

Regarding this clonotype: This may arise from a read error, as a much more abundant clone is one base away. This sequence joins TRBV29-1 and TRBJ2-1; 8 nucleotides match TRBD2. The germline V gene has CDR1 SQVTM and CDR2 ANQGSEA. The CDR3 runs 12 residues. The V gene end was trimmed by 8 bases and the J gene end by 13 bases; junction bases not matched to a gene: 13. The CDR3 region is CSSQAGAETQFF. The CDR3 DNA reads TGCAGCTCTCAAGCGGGAGCAGAGACCCAGTTCTTC.

The chain joins TRBV2 to TRBJ2-1, with TRBD2 identical over 9 bases. CDR1 is SNHLY, CDR2 FYNNEI, per germline. The junction had 5 bases not matched to a gene; V was cut back by 1 base and J by 10 bases. The CDR3 consists of 14 residues. Here the CDR3 reads CASSEEGGGVEQFF. The DNA of the CDR3 is TGTGCCAGCAGTGAAGAAGGCGGGGGGGTGGAGCAGTTCTTC.

V gene TRBV7-2 combines with J gene TRBJ1-2, with D unresolved. This CDR3 comprises 16 residues. Germline-derived CDR1 and CDR2 are SGHTA and FQGNSA. V was cut by 1 base and J by 4 bases, with 16 bases left in between. CDR3 bases: TGTGCCAGCAGCTTAGGGTGGGGAGGACCGAGCTATGGCTACACCTTC. It encodes CASSLGWGGPSYGYTF.

The V gene is TRBV16, the J gene TRBJ1-2; TRBD1 might be the D (6 bases). This CDR3 spans 13 amino acids. From germline, CDR1 is KGHSY and CDR2 FQNENV. V lost 7 bases and J lost 4, with 13 bases in between. The CDR3 is CASKEGDFYGYTF. The CDR3 nucleotides are TGTGCCAGCAAGGAGGGGGACTTCTATGGCTACACCTTC.

This clonotype turned up a few times. The chain combines TRBV3-1 with TRBJ2-7, with D possibly TRBD2 on 7 matching bases. There are 12 residues in the CDR3. V shed 4 bases and J shed 6 bases, with 10 bases lying between them. From germline, CDR1 is LGHDT and CDR2 YNNKEL (reference sequence). This chain's CDR3 is CASSRAGAEQYF. CDR3 DNA: TGTGCCAGCAGCCGGGCGGGGGCCGAGCAGTACTTC.

The chain couples TRBV20-1 to TRBJ1-2; 8 bases match TRBD1. The V gene's germline CDR1 is DFQATT and CDR2 SNEGSKA (reference sequence). J was trimmed by 4 bases and V by 5 bases; bases with no gene match: 3. The CDR3 length is 12 residues. CDR3 sequence: CSAYTGGYGYTF. The CDR3, as DNA: TGCAGTGCTTACACAGGGGGCTATGGCTACACCTTC.

This chain uses TRBV7-6 with TRBJ2-5; 11 nucleotides line up with TRBD2. Looked up from germline, CDR1 is SGHVS and CDR2 is FNYEAQ. The CDR3 length is 17 residues. V lost 5 bases to trimming and J lost 11 bases; unmatched junction nucleotides: 19. The CDR3 reads CASSPQGLAGGGNEQYF. CDR3 nucleotide sequence: TGTGCCAGCAGCCCTCAAGGGCTAGCGGGAGGCGGAAATGAGCAGTACTTC. The variable domain in full, with the rest retrieved from reference TRBV7-6 and TRBJ2-5, is GAGVSQSPRYKVTKRGQDVALRCDPISGHVSLYWYRQALGQGPEFLTYFNYEAQQDKSGLPNDRFSAERPEGSISTLTIQRTEQRDSAMYRCASSPQGLAGGGNEQYFGPGTRLLVL.

The CDR3 DNA is TGTGCCAGCTCTCGGGCCCTAACCTACGAGCAGTACTTC. Translating it yields CASSRALTYEQYF. The chain has TRBV18 and TRBJ2-7; D is unclear. Trimming stripped 6 bases from V and 2 bases from J, with 11 bases between. From germline, CDR1 is KGHSH and CDR2 LQKENI. CDR3 size: 13 residues.

The rearrangement joins TRBV29-1 to TRBJ2-1; TRBD2 matches 9 bases. The V gene's germline CDR1 is SQVTM and CDR2 ANQGSEA. Unmatched junction bases numbered 9, after V lost 6 bases and J lost 3 bases. The CDR3 is 15 residues long. The CDR3 bases are TGCAGCGTGACGGTAGCGGGAGTACTCTACAATGAGCAGTTCTTC. This translates into CSVTVAGVLYNEQFF.

This clonotype appeared a few times. The rearrangement joins TRBV3-1 to TRBJ2-4; a possible D gene is TRBD2 (5 bases). The last part of the DNA fits TRBJ2-7 better; the J call may be wrong. Germline CDR1 LGHDT, CDR2 YNNKEL (reference sequence). The CDR3 runs 15 residues. The CDR3 region has the DNA TGTGCCAGCAGCGAGTGGACCGACGGGGACTACGAGCAGTACTTC. Translating it yields CASSEWTDGDYEQYF.

This clonotype was counted a few times. This sequence joins TRBV20-1 and TRBJ2-1; D gene uncertain. Trimming removed 3 bases from V and 8 bases from J, with 5 bases in between. Germline V lookup: CDR1 DFQATT, CDR2 SNEGSKA (reference sequence). CDR3 length: 10 residues. Written as DNA, the CDR3 is TGCAGTGCTAGTTCGCATGAGCAGTTCTTC. Translation gives CSASSHEQFF.

The chain couples TRBV7-9 to TRBJ1-1, with D perhaps matching TRBD1 (5 bases). This CDR3 spans 16 amino acids. The germline V gene has CDR1 SEHNR and CDR2 FQNEAQ (reference sequence). Trimming took 5 bases from V and 4 from J, leaving 20 bases between them. The CDR3 spells CASSPAGGARVTEAFF. The CDR3 region has the DNA TGTGCCAGCAGCCCGGCGGGAGGGGCGCGGGTCACTGAAGCTTTCTTT.

This clonotype was found a few times. This rearrangement joins TRBV7-9 to TRBJ1-1; D call uncertain. Germline V gene lookup returns CDR1 SEHNR and CDR2 FQNEAQ (reference sequence). CDR3 length: 14 residues. Trimming removed 5 bases from V and 1 base from J, with 11 bases in between. The CDR3, as DNA: TGTGCCAGCAGCCGAAAACTCACGAACACTGAAGCTTTCTTT. This translates into CASSRKLTNTEAFF.

This sequence joins TRBV4-1 and TRBJ2-3, with a tentative D call TRBD2 (7 bases). Germline CDR1 and CDR2: MGHRA and YSYEKL. The V and J ends lost 2 bases and 14 bases respectively, with 32 bases between them. This CDR3 is built from 18 residues. This CDR3 reads CASSQPPGEGDPHRYAYF. The CDR3 DNA reads as TGCGCCAGCAGCCAACCTCCCGGGGAGGGGGACCCTCACAGATACGCGTATTTT.

The genes are TRBV7-9 and TRBJ1-2, with D perhaps matching TRBD1 (6 bases). Trimming stripped 5 bases from V and 7 bases from J, with 17 bases between. Germline V gene sequence: CDR1 SEHNR, CDR2 FQNEAQ (reference sequence). The CDR3 is 14 residues long. The CDR3 sequence is CASSPQQGMGGYTF. CDR3 DNA: TGTGCCAGCAGCCCTCAACAGGGAATGGGTGGCTACACCTTC. Full variable domain (remainder filled in from reference TRBV7-9 and TRBJ1-2): DTGVSQNPRHKITKRGQNVTFRCDPISEHNRLYWYRQTLGQGPEFLTYFQNEAQLEKSRLLSDRFSAERPKGSFSTLEIQRTEQGDSAMYLCASSPQQGMGGYTFGSGTRLTVV.

This chain links TRBV7-6 with TRBJ2-5; the D gene could be TRBD1 or TRBD2 (5 bases each). This CDR3 is built from 13 residues. Germline V gives CDR1 SGHVS, CDR2 FNYEAQ. The V end was cut by 5 bases, the J end by 1 base, with 8 bases between. The CDR3 sequence is CASSVGTQETQYF. Here the CDR3 DNA reads TGTGCCAGCAGCGTGGGGACCCAAGAGACCCAGTACTTC.

The genes are TRBV20-1 and TRBJ2-1; D remains ambiguous. The ends were cut back, 5 bases at V and 7 bases at J, with 9 bases in the middle. The germline CDR1 and CDR2 sequences are DFQATT and SNEGSKA (reference sequence). CDR3 size: 11 residues. CDR3 sequence: CSARISNEQFF. DNA for the CDR3: TGCAGTGCTCGTATCTCAAATGAGCAGTTCTTC.

The chain combines TRBV6-5 with TRBJ2-1, with 7 nucleotides matching TRBD2. The germline V gene has CDR1 MNHEY and CDR2 SVGAGI. V lost 4 bases to trimming and J lost 1 base; unmatched junction nucleotides: 7. The CDR3 contains 16 residues. CDR3: CASSFFLADSYNEQFF. CDR3 nucleotide sequence: TGTGCCAGCAGTTTCTTTCTAGCGGATTCCTACAATGAGCAGTTCTTC.